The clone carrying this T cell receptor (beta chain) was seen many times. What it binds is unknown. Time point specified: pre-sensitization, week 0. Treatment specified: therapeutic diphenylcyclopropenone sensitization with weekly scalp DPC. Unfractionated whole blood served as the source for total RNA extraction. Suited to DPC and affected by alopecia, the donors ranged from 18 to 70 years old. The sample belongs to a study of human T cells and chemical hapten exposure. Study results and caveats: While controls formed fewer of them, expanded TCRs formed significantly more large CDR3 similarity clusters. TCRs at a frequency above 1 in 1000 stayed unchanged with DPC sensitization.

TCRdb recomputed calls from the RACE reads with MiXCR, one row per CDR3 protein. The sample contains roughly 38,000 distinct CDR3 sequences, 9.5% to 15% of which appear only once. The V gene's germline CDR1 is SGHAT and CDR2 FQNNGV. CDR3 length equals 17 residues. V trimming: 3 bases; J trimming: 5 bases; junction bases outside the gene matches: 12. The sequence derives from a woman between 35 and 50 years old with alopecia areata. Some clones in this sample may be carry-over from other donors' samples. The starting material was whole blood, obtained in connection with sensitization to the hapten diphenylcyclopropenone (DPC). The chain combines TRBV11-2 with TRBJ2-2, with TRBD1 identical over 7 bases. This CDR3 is CASSLIDRAVITGELFF. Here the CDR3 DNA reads TGTGCCAGCAGCTTGATTGACAGGGCGGTCATTACCGGGGAGCTGTTTTTT.